The 21 T cell receptor beta chains below come from one sample, sequenced in a study of blood T cells in healthy people across ages. With a J-beta primer mix and a sample-barcoded 5' primer, a second PCR ran about 6 to 11 cycles. TCRdb passed the 5' RACE reads through MiXCR, listing each CDR3 protein once. The sample has hundreds of thousands of distinct CDR3 sequences; under 25% are singletons. What was sequenced was blood. These TCRs come from a man between 65 and 80 years old in good health.

Only a few counts were recorded for this clonotype. The chain combines TRBV28 with TRBJ2-1; D assignment may be TRBD1 or TRBD2 (5 bases each). Trimming removed 5 bases at V and 12 bases at J, with 14 bases between. The CDR3 length is 12 residues. CDR1 and CDR2 from the germline V gene are MDHEN and SYDVKM. CDR3 coding DNA: TGTGCCAGCAGTCGCAGAGGGGATAGGCAGTTCTTC. It encodes CASSRRGDRQFF. The full variable domain, in which reference TRBV28 and TRBJ2-1 provide the parts outside the CDR3, is DVKVTQSSRYLVKRTGEKVFLECVQDMDHENMFWYRQDPGLGLRLIYFSYDVKMKEKGDIPEGYSVSREKKERFSLILESASTNQTSMYLCASSRRGDRQFFGPGTRLTVL.

The chain combines TRBV28 with TRBJ1-2; D unclear. CDR3 size: 17 residues. The V gene lost 1 base and the J gene lost 8 bases, with 23 bases spanning the gap. Germline-derived CDR1 and CDR2 are MDHEN and SYDVKM. CDR3 sequence (DNA): TGTGCCAGCAGTTTATTAGCCGGGAACGCGTTCGATAGGGGCTACACCTTC. It yields the protein CASSLLAGNAFDRGYTF.

V is TRBV5-1 and J is TRBJ1-3, with 11 bases matching TRBD1. CDR1 is SGHRS, CDR2 YFSETQ, per germline. V shed 0 bases, J shed 0 bases, and the junction held 2 bases outside the gene matches. This CDR3 region has 17 residues. CDR3 sequence (DNA): TGCGCCAGCAGCTTGGGGACAGGGGGCGCCTCTGGAAACACCATATATTTT. As protein: CASSLGTGGASGNTIYF.

On this clonotype itself: The CDR3 carries no conserved terminal phenylalanine or tryptophan, so it likely arises from a read error. The gene calls are TRBV29-1 and TRBJ2-3, with TRBD2 matching 10 bases. From germline, CDR1 is SQVTM and CDR2 ANQGSEA. The CDR3 covers 15 residues. The ends lost 3 bases at V and 4 bases at J; junction bases unmatched: 7. CDR3 DNA sequence: TGCAGCGTTGATGGAGCGGGAGGGGGGCCAGATACGCAGTATCTT. This translates into CSVDGAGGGPDTQYL.

This clonotype has a count of ten or more. The gene calls are TRBV20-1 and TRBJ2-7; D is unresolved. The CDR3 runs to 15 residues. The V end lost 0 bases, the J end lost 2 bases, and 14 bases lay between the germline ends. Germline loops: CDR1 DFQATT, CDR2 SNEGSKA (reference sequence). Here the CDR3 DNA reads TGCAGTGCTAGAGATCCAAGAACGGACCCCTACGAGCAGTACTTC. This translates into CSARDPRTDPYEQYF.

This clonotype was seen only a few times. The V gene is TRBV3-1, the J gene TRBJ2-4, with 11 bases identical to TRBD2. Looked up from germline, CDR1 is LGHDT and CDR2 is YNNKEL (reference sequence). The V and J ends lost 1 base and 7 bases, in that order; junction bases with no gene match: 3. The CDR3 runs 15 residues. In DNA form, the CDR3 reads TGTGCCAGCAGCCAAGTAGCGGGAGGGTTGAACATTCAGTACTTC. Encoded protein: CASSQVAGGLNIQYF.

This clonotype has only a few counts. The genes are TRBV2 and TRBJ1-3, with a weak D call TRBD1 (5 bases). The germline V and J ends were trimmed by 7 bases and 4 bases, with 14 bases remaining between them. Germline V gene lookup returns CDR1 SNHLY and CDR2 FYNNEI. The CDR3 consists of 14 residues. The DNA for the CDR3 is TGTGCCAGCAACGGGGCGGTCTCCGGAAACACCATATATTTT. Translated: CASNGAVSGNTIYF.

This clonotype has only a few counts. This sequence joins TRBV6-6 and TRBJ1-2; 7 nucleotides align to TRBD1. Germline CDR1 reads MNHNY; CDR2 reads SVGAGI (reference sequence). V lost 7 bases, J lost 2 bases, and 10 bases stayed unmatched. The CDR3 has 15 residues. The CDR3, as DNA: TGTGCCAGCATCCCGAGGACAGGCTCAAACTATGGCTACACCTTC. This sequence encodes CASIPRTGSNYGYTF.

As for this clonotype: This CDR3 fails to terminate in the conserved phenylalanine or tryptophan, so it likely reflects a read error. The rearrangement links TRBV27 to TRBJ2-5; D call uncertain. The closer fit of TRBJ2-7 to the DNA end suggests the J call may be wrong. Germline CDR1 and CDR2: MNHEY and SMNVEV (reference sequence). This CDR3 region has 12 residues. The CDR3 nucleotides read TGTGCCAGCAGTTCGGTGCCCTACGAGCAGTACTCC. It encodes CASSSVPYEQYS.

J is TRBJ1-1 and V is TRBV28, with TRBD1 matching over 7 bases. The CDR3 consists of 13 residues. V gave up 8 bases and J gave up 7 bases; unmatched junction bases: 10. In germline, CDR1 is MDHEN, CDR2 SYDVKM. Here the CDR3 DNA reads TGTGCCAGCGATGCAGGGGGGAGTGTTGAAGCTTTCTTT. Its translation: CASDAGGSVEAFF. The complete variable domain, with remaining parts taken from reference TRBV28 and TRBJ1-1, reads DVKVTQSSRYLVKRTGEKVFLECVQDMDHENMFWYRQDPGLGLRLIYFSYDVKMKEKGDIPEGYSVSREKKERFSLILESASTNQTSMYLCASDAGGSVEAFFGQGTRLTVV.

This clonotype occurred a few times. The chain is built from TRBV5-1 and TRBJ1-1, with D unresolved. The V end was cut by 1 base, the J end by 1 base, with 8 bases between. CDR1 and CDR2 (germline): SGHRS, YFSETQ. CDR3 size: 14 residues. This chain's CDR3 is CASSLFRGNTEAFF. CDR3 bases: TGCGCCAGCAGCTTGTTTCGGGGGAACACTGAAGCTTTCTTT.

The CDR3 coding sequence is TGTGCCACCACGGCGGCAGGACTTTATCAAGAGACCCAGTACTTC. Translating gives CATTAAGLYQETQYF. The chain uses TRBV2 and TRBJ2-5; D perhaps matches TRBD2 (5 bases). The CDR3 covers 15 residues. CDR1 SNHLY and CDR2 FYNNEI come from the germline V gene. V lost 10 bases, J lost 2 bases, and 20 bases lay in between.

The V gene is TRBV7-9, the J gene TRBJ2-3; no reliable D call. There are 13 residues in the CDR3. The V end lost 1 base, the J end lost 5 bases, and 7 bases lay between the germline ends. Germline CDR1 is SEHNR and CDR2 is FQNEAQ (reference sequence). The chain's CDR3 is CASSLDYGDTQYF. DNA of the CDR3: TGTGCCAGCAGCTTAGATTACGGAGATACGCAGTATTTT.

This clonotype was seen a few times. The CDR3 sequence: CASSFISGNEQFF. CDR3 nucleotide sequence: TGCGCCAGCAGCTTTATCAGTGGCAATGAGCAGTTCTTC. This sequence joins TRBV5-1 and TRBJ2-1, with D unclear. The CDR3 extends over 13 amino acids. The germline V gene has CDR1 SGHRS and CDR2 YFSETQ. Trimming shortened V by 2 bases and J by 6 bases, and 9 bases separated the two germline ends.

The chain is built from TRBV20-1 and TRBJ1-3; a possible D gene is TRBD1 (6 bases). This CDR3 has 14 amino acids. Trimming pared 3 bases from V and 0 bases from J, leaving 9 bases between. Germline V gene data show CDR1 as DFQATT and CDR2 as SNEGSKA (reference sequence). The CDR3 loop reads CSASRDNSGNTIYF. Written as DNA, the CDR3 is TGCAGTGCTAGCAGGGACAACTCTGGAAACACCATATATTTT.

The chain uses TRBV12-3 or TRBV12-4 and TRBJ1-2; D not resolved. The CDR3 totals 13 residues. Trimming pared 5 bases from V and 2 bases from J, leaving 9 bases between. In DNA form, the CDR3 reads TGTGCCAGCAGTCCCTCGCACAACTATGGCTACACCTTC. It encodes CASSPSHNYGYTF.

This clonotype turned up a few times. The chain has TRBV11-3 and TRBJ1-1, with a tentative D call TRBD1 (5 bases). Trimming stripped 4 bases from V and 5 bases from J, with 17 bases between. CDR1 and CDR2 (germline): SGHNT, YENEEA. The CDR3 runs to 15 residues. The CDR3 is CASSSGSDSRTEAFF. Written as DNA, the CDR3 is TGTGCCAGCAGCTCAGGGTCTGACTCGAGAACTGAAGCTTTCTTT.

For the CDR3, the DNA is TGTGCCTGGAGCAGAGTCTCTGGAAACACCATATATTTT. It yields the protein CAWSRVSGNTIYF. J is TRBJ1-3 and V is TRBV30; unclear D gene. V dropped 3 bases and J dropped 0 bases, with 6 bases sitting between them. Looked up from germline, CDR1 is GTSNPN and CDR2 is SVGIG (reference sequence). This CDR3 region has 13 residues.

This clonotype was observed a few times. V gene TRBV20-1 combines with J gene TRBJ2-7, with unresolved D. Trimming left V 5 bases short and J 5 bases short, with 13 bases between. The CDR3 extends over 12 amino acids. Looked up from germline, CDR1 is DFQATT and CDR2 is SNEGSKA (reference sequence). CDR3 in DNA: TGCAGTGCTGGGGTGGGCGTGAACGAGCAGTACTTC. It is translated as CSAGVGVNEQYF.

This clonotype was seen only a few times. In nucleotides, the CDR3 is TGTGCCAGCAGCGTGGGAGTACAAGAGACCCAGTACTTC. Protein product: CASSVGVQETQYF. The chain has TRBV11-2 and TRBJ2-5, with a tentative D call TRBD2 (5 bases). This CDR3 region has 13 residues. From germline, CDR1 is SGHAT and CDR2 FQNNGV. The V gene lost 5 bases and the J gene lost 2 bases, with 9 bases spanning the gap.

This clonotype has just a few counts. V is TRBV9 and J is TRBJ2-3, with TRBD1 matching 10 bases. V was pared by 1 base and J by 6 bases, with 11 bases of the junction left unmatched. The CDR3 extends over 17 amino acids. Germline CDR1 SGDLS, CDR2 YYNGEE. CDR3 nucleotide sequence: TGTGCCAGCAGCGTAACCGCCGGGACAGGGGAGCGGGATACGCAGTATTTT. Amino acids: CASSVTAGTGERDTQYF.